Listed below are T cell receptor beta chains from one sample, sequenced in a study of T cell clonotyping in hematopoietic cell transplantation. Assay used: immunoSEQ multiplex PCR; TCRdb lists only in-frame clones, some missing. The data contain 28,000 or so clones, approximately 94% of them singletons. Sequenced sample: peripheral blood mononuclear cells. These receptors were collected from a man in his fifties in good health. Some clones in this sample may be carry-over from other donors' samples. The CDR3 runs from the conserved cysteine through the conserved F or W. Fields, in order: clone size, J gene, V gene, D gene, CDR3 protein, CDR3 DNA. D genes are given only for firm matches. Size tells how often a clone was seen (once, few, many) or the class of an expanded clone, and some rows leave it out.

>.|TRBJ2-7|TRBV6-6|.
CASSSPGTMGEQYF
TGTGCCAGCAGTTCCCCCGGGACGATGGGGGAGCAGTACTTC
>once|TRBJ1-5|TRBV4-1|.
CASSQPWGDQPQHF
TGCGCCAGCAGCCAACCATGGGGGGATCAGCCCCAGCATTTT
>.|TRBJ1-1|TRBV9|TRBD1
CASSLTGVLTEAFF
TGTGCCAGCAGCTTAACAGGGGTTCTGACTGAAGCTTTCTTT
>.|TRBJ2-7|TRBV6-5|.
CASRPGREREYF
TGTGCCAGCAGGCCGGGGAGAGAGAGGGAGTACTTC
>.|TRBJ1-4|TRBV28|.
CASSGQTGMIGVLFF
TGTGCCAGCAGTGGACAAACAGGGATGATCGGGGTACTGTTTTTT
>.|TRBJ2-3|TRBV5-4|TRBD1
CASSFSGQGATDTQYF
TGTGCCAGCAGCTTCTCTGGACAGGGAGCAACAGATACGCAGTATTTT
>.|TRBJ2-1|TRBV2|.
CASSDTGVYNEQFF
TGTGCCAGCAGTGACACTGGGGTTTACAATGAGCAGTTCTTC
>.|TRBJ1-2|TRBV7-2|.
CASSLGPRADGYTF
TGTGCCAGCAGCTTAGGGCCCAGGGCGGATGGCTACACCTTC
>.|TRBJ2-2|TRBV27|.
CASSPYLLETGELFF
TGTGCCAGCAGTCCATATCTTCTAGAGACCGGGGAGCTGTTTTTT
>.|TRBJ1-5|TRBV21-1|.
CASSKNSGTGTQPQHF
TGTGCCAGCAGCAAAAATTCCGGGACAGGGACTCAGCCCCAGCATTTT
>.|TRBJ1-5|TRBV4-3|.
CASSQVLRQDQPQHF
TGCGCCAGCAGCCAAGTCTTGAGACAGGATCAGCCCCAGCATTTT
>once|TRBJ2-3|TRBV5-4|TRBD2
CASSRPSGGVPSTDTQYF
TGTGCCAGCAGCCGACCTAGCGGGGGGGTTCCTAGCACAGATACGCAGTATTTT
>.|TRBJ1-1|TRBV29-1|.
CSVGDPSGLTEAFF
TGCAGCGTGGGGGATCCATCCGGACTCACTGAAGCTTTCTTT
>.|TRBJ1-6|TRBV7-9|.
CASSLNRGSPLHF
TGTGCCAGCAGCTTAAACCGAGGTTCACCCCTCCACTTT
>.|TRBJ1-2|TRBV9|.
CASSARGRTGGNYGYTF
TGTGCCAGCAGCGCGCGGGGCCGAACTGGCGGGAACTATGGCTACACCTTC
>.|TRBJ2-3|TRBV28|.
CASRVLLGTDTQYF
TGTGCCAGCAGGGTCCTCTTGGGCACAGATACGCAGTATTTT
>.|TRBJ1-3|TRBV7-2|.
CASSLARGSIGNTIYF
TGTGCCAGCAGCTTAGCGCGAGGGAGCATTGGAAACACCATATATTTT
>.|TRBJ1-6|TRBV19|.
CASRKRQENNSPLHF
TGTGCCAGTAGAAAGAGACAGGAAAATAATTCACCCCTCCACTTT
>.|TRBJ1-1|TRBV13|.
CASSPQGMNTEAFF
TGTGCCAGCAGTCCGCAGGGTATGAACACTGAAGCTTTCTTT
>.|TRBJ1-4|TRBV5-4|TRBD1
CASSLTGGRDEKLFF
TGTGCCAGCAGCTTAACAGGGGGTAGAGATGAAAAACTGTTTTTT
>.|TRBJ1-2|TRBV2|.
CASRERGLNYGYTF
TGTGCCAGCAGGGAACGGGGGTTAAACTATGGCTACACCTTC
>.|TRBJ1-1|TRBV6-5|TRBD1
CASSEDRGVTEAFF
TGTGCCAGCAGTGAGGACAGGGGAGTAACTGAAGCTTTCTTT
>.|TRBJ2-3|TRBV7-3|.
CASSHGAGNTQYF
TGTGCCAGCAGCCACGGGGCGGGGAATACGCAGTATTTT
>.|TRBJ1-2|TRBV28|TRBD1
CASSSDRGRYGYTF
TGTGCCAGCAGTTCGGACAGGGGTCGATATGGCTACACCTTC
>.|TRBJ1-1|TRBV5-4|TRBD1
CASSPGQGTEAFF
TGTGCCAGCAGCCCGGGACAGGGGACTGAAGCTTTCTTT
>.|TRBJ1-3|TRBV30|.
CAWSASLRSGNTIYF
TGTGCCTGGAGTGCGTCTCTTCGCTCTGGAAACACCATATATTTT
>.|TRBJ2-5|TRBV2|TRBD2
CASSPYGLAGPLQETQYF
TGTGCCAGCAGTCCCTATGGACTAGCGGGGCCCCTCCAAGAGACCCAGTACTTC
>once|TRBJ1-2|TRBV30|TRBD1
CASTTGANGYTF
TGTGCCTCGACGACAGGGGCTAATGGCTACACCTTC
>.|TRBJ1-1|TRBV29-1|TRBD1
CSAGNRGNRAEAFF
TGCAGCGCTGGAAACAGGGGTAATAGGGCTGAAGCTTTCTTT
>.|TRBJ1-2|TRBV11-1|TRBD1
CASSSGQDYGYTF
TGTGCCAGCAGCTCCGGACAGGATTATGGCTACACCTTC
>.|TRBJ2-3|TRBV5-4|TRBD1
CASSLGTGGADTQYF
TGTGCCAGCAGCTTGGGGACAGGGGGCGCGGATACGCAGTATTTT
>.|TRBJ1-5|TRBV10-2|.
CASLQPGVYQPQHF
TGCGCCAGCCTTCAGCCAGGGGTTTATCAGCCCCAGCATTTT
>.|TRBJ1-1|TRBV4-3|.
CASSQEARNTEAFF
TGCGCCAGCAGCCAAGAGGCCAGGAACACTGAAGCTTTCTTT
>.|TRBJ1-6|TRBV6-1|.
CASSEALWQRGNSPLHF
TGTGCCAGCAGTGAAGCGTTGTGGCAACGTGGGAATTCACCCCTCCACTTT
>.|TRBJ2-1|TRBV28|TRBD2
CASSSLAGEQFF
TGTGCCAGCAGTTCCCTAGCGGGTGAGCAGTTCTTC
>.|TRBJ2-1|TRBV9|TRBD2
CASSVVSGGEQFF
TGTGCCAGCAGCGTAGTGAGCGGGGGTGAGCAGTTCTTC
>.|TRBJ2-2|TRBV14|.
CASSRGSGATGELFF
TGTGCCAGCAGCCGTGGATCCGGGGCCACCGGGGAGCTGTTTTTT
>.|TRBJ1-1|TRBV29-1|.
CSVVGALDTEAFF
TGCAGCGTTGTGGGGGCGTTAGACACTGAAGCTTTCTTT
>.|TRBJ1-2|TRBV25-1|.
CASSDPGTYGIYGYTF
TGTGCCAGCAGTGACCCCGGGACCTATGGAATTTATGGCTACACCTTC
>.|TRBJ2-2|TRBV7-8|.
CASNGARVANTGELFF
TGTGCCAGCAACGGGGCCAGGGTCGCCAACACCGGGGAGCTGTTTTTT
>.|TRBJ2-1|TRBV18|.
CASSPSATGGEQFF
TGTGCCAGCTCACCATCGGCTACGGGCGGTGAGCAGTTCTTC
>.|TRBJ1-5|TRBV2|.
CASSLVPAGNQPQHF
TGTGCCAGCAGCCTGGTCCCAGCGGGCAATCAGCCCCAGCATTTT
>.|TRBJ2-3|TRBV7-2|.
CASLGGPSTDTQYF
TGTGCCAGCCTCGGCGGGCCCAGCACAGATACGCAGTATTTT
>.|TRBJ2-5|TRBV11-2|.
CASSPHETQYF
TGTGCCAGCAGCCCCCACGAGACCCAGTACTTC
>.|TRBJ1-4|TRBV30|TRBD1
CAYPDRDGRKLFF
TGTGCCTACCCGGACAGGGATGGGAGGAAACTGTTTTTT
>.|TRBJ1-1|TRBV5-1|TRBD1
CASSPGRDRHTEAFF
TGCGCCAGCAGCCCTGGAAGGGACAGACACACTGAAGCTTTCTTT
>.|TRBJ1-5|TRBV19|TRBD1
CASAGGPGGVQPQHF
TGTGCCAGTGCGGGGGGCCCAGGGGGTGTTCAGCCCCAGCATTTT
>.|TRBJ1-3|TRBV7-2|.
CASSLQGSSGNTIYF
TGTGCCAGCAGCTTACAGGGAAGCTCTGGAAACACCATATATTTT
>.|TRBJ2-5|TRBV5-1|.
CASGVTVGTETQYF
TGCGCCAGCGGGGTGACAGTCGGGACGGAGACCCAGTACTTC